The TCR beta chain described here comes from a study of CD8+CD57+ T cells in acquired aplastic anemia. Across the whole study: The DNA of sorted CD4+ and CD8+ cells averaged roughly 3.2 ug. The study obtained about 10.8 million reads on average for CD4+ cells from healthy donors.

Genomic DNA provided the template from which TCR beta VDJ and CDR3 profiles were obtained. MiXCR, run by TCRdb on the reads, gives a single entry per CDR3 protein. In the table there are 150,000 to 200,000 distinct CDR3 sequences, roughly 48% of which are singletons. The CDR3 extends over 15 amino acids. Trimming left V 6 bases short and J 8 bases short, with 19 bases between. Study-wide results and caveats: Roughly 30 sequences, all CD8+ CDR3, were shared between patients and controls.

There are a few counts of this clonotype. Its specificity is unknown. The clonotype comes from a human donor in good health. Sequencing used sorted CD4+, CD8+, or CD8+CD57+ T cells (not recorded which) from PBMCs. The chain combines TRBV12-3 or TRBV12-4 with TRBJ1-4; D is possibly TRBD1 (6 bases). The CDR3 DNA follows: TGTGCCAGCAGCCAGTCCGGGCCTAGGGGGGAAAAACTGTTTTTT. Its translation is CASSQSGPRGEKLFF.